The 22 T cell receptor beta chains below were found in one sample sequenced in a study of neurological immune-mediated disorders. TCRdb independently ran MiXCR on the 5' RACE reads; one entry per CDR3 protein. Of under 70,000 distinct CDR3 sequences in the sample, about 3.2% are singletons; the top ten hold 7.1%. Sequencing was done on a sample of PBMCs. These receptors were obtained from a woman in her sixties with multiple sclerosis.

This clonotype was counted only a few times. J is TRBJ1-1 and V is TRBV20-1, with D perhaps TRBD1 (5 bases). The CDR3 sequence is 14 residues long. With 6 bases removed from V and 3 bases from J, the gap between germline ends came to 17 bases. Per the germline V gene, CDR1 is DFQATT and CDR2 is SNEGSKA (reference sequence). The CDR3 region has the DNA TGCAGTGCCCAAGTAGGGGCGTATCACACTGAAGCTTTCTTT. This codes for CSAQVGAYHTEAFF.

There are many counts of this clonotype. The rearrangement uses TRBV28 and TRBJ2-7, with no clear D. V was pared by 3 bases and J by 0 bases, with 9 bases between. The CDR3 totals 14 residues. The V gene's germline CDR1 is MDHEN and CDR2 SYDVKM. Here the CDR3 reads CASSFRVISYEQYF. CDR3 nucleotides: TGTGCCAGCAGTTTCCGGGTAATCTCCTACGAGCAGTACTTC. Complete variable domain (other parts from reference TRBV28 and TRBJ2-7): DVKVTQSSRYLVKRTGEKVFLECVQDMDHENMFWYRQDPGLGLRLIYFSYDVKMKEKGDIPEGYSVSREKKERFSLILESASTNQTSMYLCASSFRVISYEQYFGPGTRLTVT.

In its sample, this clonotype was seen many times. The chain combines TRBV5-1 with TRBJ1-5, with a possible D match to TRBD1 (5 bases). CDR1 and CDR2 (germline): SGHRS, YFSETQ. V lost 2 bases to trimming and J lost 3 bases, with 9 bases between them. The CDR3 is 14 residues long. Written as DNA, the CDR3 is TGCGCCAGCAGCTTTGGGGACCTCAATCAGCCCCAGCATTTT. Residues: CASSFGDLNQPQHF.

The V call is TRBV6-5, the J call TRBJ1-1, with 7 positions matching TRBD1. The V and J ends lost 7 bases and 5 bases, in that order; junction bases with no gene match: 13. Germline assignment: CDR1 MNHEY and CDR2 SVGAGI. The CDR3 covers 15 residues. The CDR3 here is CASNGIRGGNTEAFF. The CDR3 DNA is TGTGCCAGCAACGGTATCAGGGGGGGGAATACTGAAGCTTTCTTT.

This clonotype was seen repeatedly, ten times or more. The CDR3 nucleotides read TGTGCCACCAGCAGAAGGCGGGGGAAAGAGACCCAGTACTTC. Translating gives CATSRRRGKETQYF. The chain links TRBV15 to TRBJ2-5; 7 bases align to TRBD2. The CDR3 runs 14 residues. V trimming: 2 bases; J trimming: 3 bases; junction bases outside the gene matches: 3. Germline V gene lookup returns CDR1 LNHNV and CDR2 YYDKDF (reference sequence).

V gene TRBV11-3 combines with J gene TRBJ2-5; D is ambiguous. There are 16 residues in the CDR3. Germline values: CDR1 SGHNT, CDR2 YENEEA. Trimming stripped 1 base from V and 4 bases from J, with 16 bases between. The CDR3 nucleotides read TGTGCCAGCAGCTTAGCTCCGGGCAGAAGAGGAGAGACCCAGTACTTC. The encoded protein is CASSLAPGRRGETQYF.

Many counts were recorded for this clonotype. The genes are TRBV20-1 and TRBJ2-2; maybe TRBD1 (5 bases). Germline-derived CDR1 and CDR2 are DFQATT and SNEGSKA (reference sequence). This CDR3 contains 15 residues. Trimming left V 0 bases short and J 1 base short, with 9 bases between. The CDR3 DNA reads TGCAGTGCTAGAGATCGCCAGGGGAACACCGGGGAGCTGTTTTTT. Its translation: CSARDRQGNTGELFF.

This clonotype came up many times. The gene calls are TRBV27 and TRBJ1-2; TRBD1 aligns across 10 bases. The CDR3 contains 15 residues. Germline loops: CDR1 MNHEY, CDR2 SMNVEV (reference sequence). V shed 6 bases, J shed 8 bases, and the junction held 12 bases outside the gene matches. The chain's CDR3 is CASRRGDRGIAGYTF. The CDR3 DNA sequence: TGTGCCAGCAGAAGAGGGGACAGGGGAATAGCGGGCTACACCTTC.

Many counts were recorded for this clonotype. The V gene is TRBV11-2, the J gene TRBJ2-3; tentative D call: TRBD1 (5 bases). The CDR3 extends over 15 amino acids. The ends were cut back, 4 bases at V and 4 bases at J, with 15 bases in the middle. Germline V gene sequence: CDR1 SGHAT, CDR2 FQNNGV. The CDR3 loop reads CASSSRRTGSDTQYF. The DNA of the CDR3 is TGTGCCAGCAGCTCCCGACGCACAGGTTCAGATACGCAGTATTTT. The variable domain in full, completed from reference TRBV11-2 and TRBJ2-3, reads EAGVAQSPRYKIIEKRQSVAFWCNPISGHATLYWYQQILGQGPKLLIQFQNNGVVDDSQLPKDRFSAERLKGVDSTLKIQPAKLEDSAVYLCASSSRRTGSDTQYFGPGTRLTVL.

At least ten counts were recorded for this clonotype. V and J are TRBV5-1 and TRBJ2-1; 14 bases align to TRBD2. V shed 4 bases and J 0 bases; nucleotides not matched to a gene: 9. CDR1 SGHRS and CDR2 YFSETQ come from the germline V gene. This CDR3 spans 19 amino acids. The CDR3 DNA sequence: TGCGCCAGCAGCCGTTTCAGACTAGCGGGGGGGCTCTCCTACAATGAGCAGTTCTTC. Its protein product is CASSRFRLAGGLSYNEQFF.

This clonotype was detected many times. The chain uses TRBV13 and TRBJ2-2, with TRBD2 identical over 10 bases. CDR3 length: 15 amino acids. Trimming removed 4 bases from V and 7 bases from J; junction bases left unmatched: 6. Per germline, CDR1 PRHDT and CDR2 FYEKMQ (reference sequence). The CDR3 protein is CASSSGTSAFGELFF. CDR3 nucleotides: TGTGCCAGCAGCTCTGGGACTAGCGCCTTCGGGGAGCTGTTTTTT.

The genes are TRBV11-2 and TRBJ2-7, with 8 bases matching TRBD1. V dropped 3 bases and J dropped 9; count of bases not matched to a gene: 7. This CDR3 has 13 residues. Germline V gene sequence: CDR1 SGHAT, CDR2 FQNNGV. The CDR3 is CASSFLTGAAQYF. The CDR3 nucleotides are TGTGCCAGCAGCTTCCTGACAGGGGCAGCGCAGTACTTC.

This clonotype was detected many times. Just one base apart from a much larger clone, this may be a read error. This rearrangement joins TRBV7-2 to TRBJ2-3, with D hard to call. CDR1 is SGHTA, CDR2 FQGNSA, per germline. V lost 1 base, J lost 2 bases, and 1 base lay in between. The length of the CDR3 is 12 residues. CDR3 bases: TGTGCCAGCAGCTTAGACACAGATACGCAGTATTTT. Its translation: CASSLDTDTQYF.

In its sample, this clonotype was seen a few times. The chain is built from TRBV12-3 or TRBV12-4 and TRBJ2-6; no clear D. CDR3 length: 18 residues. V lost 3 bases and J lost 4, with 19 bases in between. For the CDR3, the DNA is TGTGCCAGCAGTTTTTATCAGGCCTTACGAACCGGGGCCAACGTCCTGACTTTC. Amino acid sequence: CASSFYQALRTGANVLTF.

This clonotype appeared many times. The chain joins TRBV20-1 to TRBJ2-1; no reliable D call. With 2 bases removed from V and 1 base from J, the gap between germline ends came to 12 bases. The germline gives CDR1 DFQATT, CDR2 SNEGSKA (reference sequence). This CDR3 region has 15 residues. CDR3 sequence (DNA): TGCAGTGCTAGATTAGCTGGGAAGTCCTACAATGAGCAGTTCTTC. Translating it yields CSARLAGKSYNEQFF.

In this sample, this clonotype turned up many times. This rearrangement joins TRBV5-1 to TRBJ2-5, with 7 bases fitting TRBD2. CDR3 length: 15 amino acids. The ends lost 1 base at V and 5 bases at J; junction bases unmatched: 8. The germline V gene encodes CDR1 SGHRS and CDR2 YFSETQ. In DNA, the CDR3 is TGCGCCAGCAGCTTGAGCGGGAACTGGGGGGAGACCCAGTACTTC. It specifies CASSLSGNWGETQYF.

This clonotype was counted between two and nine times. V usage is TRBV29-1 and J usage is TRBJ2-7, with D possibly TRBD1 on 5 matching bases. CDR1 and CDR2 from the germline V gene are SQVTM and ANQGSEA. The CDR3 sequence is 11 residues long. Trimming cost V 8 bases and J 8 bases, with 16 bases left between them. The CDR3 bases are TGCAGCTTCTACAACGGACAACAGCAGTACTTC. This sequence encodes CSFYNGQQQYF.

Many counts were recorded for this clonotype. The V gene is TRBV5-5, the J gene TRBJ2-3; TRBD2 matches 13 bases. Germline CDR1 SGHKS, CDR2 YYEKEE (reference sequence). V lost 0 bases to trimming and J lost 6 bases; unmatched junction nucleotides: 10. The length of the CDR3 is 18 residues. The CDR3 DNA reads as TGTGCCAGCAGCTTGGGGACTAGCGGGAGTACCCTACAGGATACGCAGTATTTT. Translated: CASSLGTSGSTLQDTQYF.

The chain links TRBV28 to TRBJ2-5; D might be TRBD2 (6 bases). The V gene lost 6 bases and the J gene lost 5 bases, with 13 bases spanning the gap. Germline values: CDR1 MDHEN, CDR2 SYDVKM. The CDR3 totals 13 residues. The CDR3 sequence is CASRAGGRETQYF. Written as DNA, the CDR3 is TGTGCCAGCAGGGCTGGAGGGCGGGAGACCCAGTACTTC.

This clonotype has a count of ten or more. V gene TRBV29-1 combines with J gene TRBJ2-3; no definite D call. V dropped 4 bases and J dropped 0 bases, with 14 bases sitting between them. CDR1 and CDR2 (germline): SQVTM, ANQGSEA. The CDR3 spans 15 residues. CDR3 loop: CSVAGQRHSTDTQYF. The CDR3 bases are TGCAGCGTTGCCGGTCAGCGCCATAGCACAGATACGCAGTATTTT.

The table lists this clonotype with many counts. CDR3 loop: CASSFGYSYEQYF. The CDR3 nucleotides are TGTGCCAGCAGTTTCGGATACTCCTACGAGCAGTACTTC. This chain joins TRBV5-6 and TRBJ2-7; no reliable D call. The germline CDR1 and CDR2 sequences are SGHDT and YYEEEE. This CDR3 spans 13 amino acids. Trimming pared 5 bases from V and 0 bases from J, leaving 9 bases between. The full variable domain, completed using reference TRBV5-6 and TRBJ2-7, is DAGVTQSPTHLIKTRGQQVTLRCSPKSGHDTVSWYQQALGQGPQFIFQYYEEEERQRGNFPDRFSGHQFPNYSSELNVNALLLGDSALYLCASSFGYSYEQYFGPGTRLTVT.

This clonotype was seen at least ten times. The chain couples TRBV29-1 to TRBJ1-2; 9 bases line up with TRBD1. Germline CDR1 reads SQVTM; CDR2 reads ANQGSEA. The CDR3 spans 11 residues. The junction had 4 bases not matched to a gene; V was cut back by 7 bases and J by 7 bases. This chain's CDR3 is CSAGQGGGYTF. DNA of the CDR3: TGCAGCGCGGGACAGGGAGGTGGCTACACCTTC.